The 13 T cell receptor beta chains in this list originate from one sample, sequenced in a study of blood T cell repertoires in COVID-19. Profiling relied on immunoSEQ multiplex PCR, and the TCRdb table lists in-frame clones only, not all of them. The data show about 170,000 clones, 83% seen once. The sequencing sample was made of PBMCs or T cells enriched from blood (not recorded which). The receptors here all came from a woman between 50 and 59 years old in a cohort exposed to, infected with or recovered from COVID-19 (not recorded which).

The V and J genes are TRBV6-5 and TRBJ2-5, with 10 bases fitting TRBD1. Germline V gene sequence: CDR1 MNHEY, CDR2 SVGAGI. The trim removed 5 bases at V and 6 bases at J, leaving 9 bases unmatched. CDR3 length equals 15 residues. The CDR3 nucleotides read TGTGCCAGCAGTACAGGGACAGGGGAGGTAAAGACCCAGTACTTC. Translating it yields CASSTGTGEVKTQYF.

This rearrangement joins TRBV2 to TRBJ1-5; D not certain. The CDR3 extends over 14 amino acids. Germline V gene sequence: CDR1 SNHLY, CDR2 FYNNEI. The V end lost 6 bases, the J end lost 3 bases, and 12 bases lay between the germline ends. The CDR3, as DNA: TGTGCCAGCAGGGAACGGGATTTCAATCAGCCCCAGCATTTT. Translating it yields CASRERDFNQPQHF.

Points on this clone: The CDR3 does not close with the conserved phenylalanine or tryptophan, likely indicating a read error. It is unclear where the CDR3 begins or ends on the DNA, so no DNA is shown, and the CDR3 is as TCRdb lists it. The CDR3 sequence is CASSRGLCGLL. The chain combines TRBV18 with TRBJ2-3; the D call of TRBD1 is as the table states it, not checked on the DNA. Germline V gene lookup returns CDR1 KGHSH and CDR2 LQKENI. The CDR3 totals 11 residues, both ends included.

This rearrangement joins TRBV6-5 to TRBJ2-7, with D maybe TRBD1 (6 bases). The V end lost 0 bases, the J end lost 1 base, and 7 bases lay between the germline ends. This CDR3 contains 14 residues. Germline loops: CDR1 MNHEY, CDR2 SVGAGI. CDR3 loop: CASSYSGQSYEQYF. The CDR3 nucleotides read TGTGCCAGCAGTTACTCTGGACAGTCCTACGAGCAGTACTTC.

V and J are TRBV14 and TRBJ2-6; D not resolved. V was cut by 4 bases and J by 0 bases, with 7 bases left in between. Germline CDR1 reads SGHDN; CDR2 reads FVKESK. The CDR3 extends over 15 amino acids. The CDR3 DNA sequence: TGTGCCAGCAGCCGGGCCCTCTCTGGGGCCAACGTCCTGACTTTC. Amino acid sequence: CASSRALSGANVLTF.

V usage is TRBV5-1 and J usage is TRBJ2-5; 8 bases align to TRBD2. Germline trimming cut 3 bases from V and 4 bases from J; bases unmatched to any gene: 11. Per germline, CDR1 SGHRS and CDR2 YFSETQ. The CDR3 length is 16 residues. The CDR3 reads CASSYTNGLAGETQYF. The CDR3 bases are TGCGCCAGCAGCTATACGAACGGGCTAGCGGGAGAGACCCAGTACTTC.

The chain joins TRBV28 to TRBJ2-3; 7 bases are shared with TRBD2. After removal of 10 bases from V and 2 bases from J, the junction contained 6 bases not matched to a gene. Germline V gives CDR1 MDHEN, CDR2 SYDVKM. The CDR3 totals 13 residues. CDR3 loop: CATAGEVTDTQYF. In nucleotides, the CDR3 is TGTGCCACCGCGGGGGAGGTCACAGATACGCAGTATTTT.

The V call is TRBV6-5, the J call TRBJ1-5, with TRBD1 as a possible D gene (6 bases). CDR1 and CDR2 (germline): MNHEY, SVGAGI. Between the trimmed V and J ends, which lost 4 bases and 4 bases, there was a span of 11 bases. This CDR3 has 14 residues. CDR3 loop: CASSLSQGNQPQHF. The CDR3 DNA follows: TGTGCCAGCAGTTTATCCCAGGGGAATCAGCCCCAGCATTTT.

The chain joins TRBV7-3 to TRBJ2-3, with 10 bases fitting TRBD2. V gave up 3 bases and J gave up 0 bases; unmatched junction bases: 0. Germline V gene data show CDR1 as SGHTA and CDR2 as FQGTGA. The CDR3 loop spans 15 amino acids. The DNA for the CDR3 is TGTGCCAGCAGCTTGACTAGCGGGAGCACAGATACGCAGTATTTT. Encoded protein: CASSLTSGSTDTQYF. Supplemented by reference TRBV7-3 and TRBJ2-3, the full variable domain reads GAGVSQTPSNKVTEKGKYVELRCDPISGHTALYWYRQSLGQGPEFLIYFQGTGAADDSGLPNDRFFAVRPEGSVSTLKIQRTERGDSAVYLCASSLTSGSTDTQYFGPGTRLTVL.

The genes are TRBV18 and TRBJ2-1; 11 nucleotides match TRBD2. Germline assignment: CDR1 KGHSH and CDR2 LQKENI. The CDR3 spans 15 residues. The V segment lost 2 bases and the J segment 7 bases; nucleotides outside the gene matches: 4. In DNA, the CDR3 is TGTGCCAGCTCACCAGGGACTAGCGGCTCTAATGAGCAGTTCTTC. It translates to CASSPGTSGSNEQFF.

CDR3 loop: CASIASGRARSTGELFF. The CDR3 bases are TGCGCCAGCATCGCTAGCGGGAGGGCCCGTAGCACCGGGGAGCTGTTTTTT. The rearrangement uses TRBV10-1 and TRBJ2-2; the match to TRBD2 covers 12 bases. V lost 7 bases, J lost 4 bases, and 10 bases stayed unmatched. In germline, CDR1 is WNHNN, CDR2 SYGVQD (reference sequence). The CDR3 spans 17 residues.

The chain employs TRBV6-5 and TRBJ2-2, with D perhaps TRBD1 (5 bases). V gave up 6 bases and J gave up 4 bases, with 9 bases separating them. The CDR3 runs to 13 residues. Germline assignment: CDR1 MNHEY and CDR2 SVGAGI. The CDR3 reads CASRLGVTGELFF. Here the CDR3 DNA reads TGTGCCAGCAGATTAGGGGTCACCGGGGAGCTGTTTTTT.

This clone was seen once. This chain uses TRBV30 with TRBJ1-6; D uncertain. The germline V gene encodes CDR1 GTSNPN and CDR2 SVGIG (reference sequence). The germline V and J ends were trimmed by 4 bases and 0 bases, with 10 bases remaining between them. CDR3 length: 15 residues. In DNA form, the CDR3 reads TGTGCCTGGAAGGCGGCCTACTCCTATAATTCACCCCTCCACTTT. Amino acids: CAWKAAYSYNSPLHF. Using reference TRBV30 and TRBJ1-6 for the parts outside the CDR3, the full variable domain is SQTIHQWPATLVQPVGSPLSLECTVEGTSNPNLYWYRQAAGRGLQLLFYSVGIGQISSEVPQNLSASRPQDRQFILSSKKLLLSDSGFYLCAWKAAYSYNSPLHFGNGTRLTVT.